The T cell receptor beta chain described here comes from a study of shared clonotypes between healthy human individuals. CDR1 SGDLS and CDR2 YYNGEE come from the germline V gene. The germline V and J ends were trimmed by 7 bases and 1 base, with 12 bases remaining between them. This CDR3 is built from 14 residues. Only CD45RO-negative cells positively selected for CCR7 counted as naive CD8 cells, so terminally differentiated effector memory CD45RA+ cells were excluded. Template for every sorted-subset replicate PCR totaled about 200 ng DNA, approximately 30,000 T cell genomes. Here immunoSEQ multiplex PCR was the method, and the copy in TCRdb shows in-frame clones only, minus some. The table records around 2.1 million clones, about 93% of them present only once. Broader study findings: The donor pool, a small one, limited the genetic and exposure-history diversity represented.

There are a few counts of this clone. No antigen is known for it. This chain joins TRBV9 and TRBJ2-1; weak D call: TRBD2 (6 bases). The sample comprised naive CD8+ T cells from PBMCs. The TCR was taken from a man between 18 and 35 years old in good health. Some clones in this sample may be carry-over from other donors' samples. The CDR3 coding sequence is TGTGCCAGCCAAGTAGCGGATTCCTACAATGAGCAGTTCTTC. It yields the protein CASQVADSYNEQFF.